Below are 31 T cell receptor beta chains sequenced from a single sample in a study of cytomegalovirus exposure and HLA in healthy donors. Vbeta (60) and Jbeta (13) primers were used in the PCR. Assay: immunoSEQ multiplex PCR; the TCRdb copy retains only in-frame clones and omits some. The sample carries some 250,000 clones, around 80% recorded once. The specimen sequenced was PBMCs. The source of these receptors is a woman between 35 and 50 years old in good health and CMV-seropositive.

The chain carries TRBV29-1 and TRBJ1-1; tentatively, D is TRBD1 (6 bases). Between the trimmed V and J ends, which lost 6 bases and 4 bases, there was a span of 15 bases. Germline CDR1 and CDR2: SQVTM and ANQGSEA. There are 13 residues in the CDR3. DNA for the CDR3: TGCAGCGTGGGAACAGGGATGGGCACTGAAGCTTTCTTT. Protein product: CSVGTGMGTEAFF.

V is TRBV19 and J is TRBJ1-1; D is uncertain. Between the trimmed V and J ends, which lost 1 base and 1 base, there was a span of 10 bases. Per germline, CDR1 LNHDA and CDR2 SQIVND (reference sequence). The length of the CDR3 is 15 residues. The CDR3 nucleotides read TGTGCCAGTAGTATAGGCGGCCGAGAGAACACTGAAGCTTTCTTT. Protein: CASSIGGRENTEAFF.

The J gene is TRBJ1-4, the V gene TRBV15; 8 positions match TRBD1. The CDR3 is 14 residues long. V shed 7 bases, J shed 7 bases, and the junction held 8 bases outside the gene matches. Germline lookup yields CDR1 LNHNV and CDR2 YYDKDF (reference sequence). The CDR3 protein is CATNRGGGIEKLFF. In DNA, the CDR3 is TGTGCCACCAACAGGGGGGGAGGTATTGAAAAACTGTTTTTT.

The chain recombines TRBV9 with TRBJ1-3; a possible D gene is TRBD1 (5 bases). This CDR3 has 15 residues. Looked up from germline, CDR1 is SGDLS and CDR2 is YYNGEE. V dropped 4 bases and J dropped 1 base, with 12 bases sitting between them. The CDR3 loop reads CASSLGQGSGNTIYF. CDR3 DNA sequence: TGTGCCAGCAGCCTGGGCCAGGGTTCTGGAAACACCATATATTTT.

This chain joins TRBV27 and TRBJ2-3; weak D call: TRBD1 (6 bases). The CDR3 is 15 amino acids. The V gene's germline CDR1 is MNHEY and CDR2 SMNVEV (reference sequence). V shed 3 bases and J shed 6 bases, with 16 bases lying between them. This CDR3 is CASSLGQGLGDTQYF. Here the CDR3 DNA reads TGTGCCAGCAGTTTGGGGCAGGGGCTTGGCGATACGCAGTATTTT.

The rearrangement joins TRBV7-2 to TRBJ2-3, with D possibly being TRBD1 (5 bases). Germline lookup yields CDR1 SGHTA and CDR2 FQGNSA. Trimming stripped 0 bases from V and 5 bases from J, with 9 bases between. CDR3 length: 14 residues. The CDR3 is CASSLAQGGDTQYF. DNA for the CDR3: TGTGCCAGCAGCTTAGCTCAGGGTGGAGATACGCAGTATTTT.

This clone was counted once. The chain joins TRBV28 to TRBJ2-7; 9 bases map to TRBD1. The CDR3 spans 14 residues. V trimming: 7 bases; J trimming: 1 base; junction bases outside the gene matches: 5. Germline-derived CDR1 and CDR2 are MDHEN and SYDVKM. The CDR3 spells CASNTGTGSYEQYF. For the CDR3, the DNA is TGTGCCAGCAATACCGGGACAGGGTCCTACGAGCAGTACTTC.

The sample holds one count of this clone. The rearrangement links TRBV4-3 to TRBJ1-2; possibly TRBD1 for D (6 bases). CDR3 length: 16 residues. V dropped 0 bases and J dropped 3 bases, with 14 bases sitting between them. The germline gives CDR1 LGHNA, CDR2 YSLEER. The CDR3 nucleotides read TGCGCCAGCAGCCAAGACCTTGGGGGCTTTGACTATGGCTACACCTTC. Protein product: CASSQDLGGFDYGYTF.

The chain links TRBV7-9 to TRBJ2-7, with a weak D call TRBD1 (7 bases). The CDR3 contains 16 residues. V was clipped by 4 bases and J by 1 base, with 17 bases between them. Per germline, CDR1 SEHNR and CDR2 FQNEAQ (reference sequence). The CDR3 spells CASSSPDRDLSYEQYF. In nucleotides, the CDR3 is TGTGCCAGCAGCTCGCCCGACAGGGACTTATCCTACGAGCAGTACTTC.

The CDR3 region has the DNA TGTGCCAGCAGCTTAGCCGACATGCCGAGCTCCTACGAGCAGTACTTC. It yields the protein CASSLADMPSSYEQYF. The gene calls are TRBV7-2 and TRBJ2-7; D gene uncertain. Germline-derived CDR1 and CDR2 are SGHTA and FQGNSA. There are 16 residues in the CDR3. V was shortened by 0 bases and J by 0 bases, with 12 bases between the two germline ends.

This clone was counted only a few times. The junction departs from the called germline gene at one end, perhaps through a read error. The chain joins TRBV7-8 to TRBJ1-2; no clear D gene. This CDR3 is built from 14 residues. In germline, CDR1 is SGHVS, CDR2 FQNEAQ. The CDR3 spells CASTLNFDTYGYTF. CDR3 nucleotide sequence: TGTGCCAGCACCTTAAACTTCGACACCTATGGCTACACCTTC.

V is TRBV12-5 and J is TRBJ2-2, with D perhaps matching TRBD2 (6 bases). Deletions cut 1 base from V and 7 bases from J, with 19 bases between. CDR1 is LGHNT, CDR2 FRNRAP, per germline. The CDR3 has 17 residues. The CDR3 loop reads CASGLGGGNGLSGELFF. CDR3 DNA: TGTGCTAGTGGTTTGGGGGGCGGGAATGGGCTCAGCGGGGAGCTGTTTTTT.

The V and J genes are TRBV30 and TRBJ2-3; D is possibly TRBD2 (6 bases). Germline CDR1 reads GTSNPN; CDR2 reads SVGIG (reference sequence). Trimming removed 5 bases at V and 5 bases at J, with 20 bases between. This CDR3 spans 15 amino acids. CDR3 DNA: TGTGCCTGGCGCAACCGGGACCCAGCGGGAGATACGCAGTATTTT. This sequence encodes CAWRNRDPAGDTQYF.

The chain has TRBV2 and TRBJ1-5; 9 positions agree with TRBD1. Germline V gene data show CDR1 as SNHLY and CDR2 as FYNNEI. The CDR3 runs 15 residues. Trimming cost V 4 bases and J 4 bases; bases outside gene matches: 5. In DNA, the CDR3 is TGTGCCAGCAGTGGTTACAGGGGGCAGAATCAGCCCCAGCATTTT. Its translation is CASSGYRGQNQPQHF.

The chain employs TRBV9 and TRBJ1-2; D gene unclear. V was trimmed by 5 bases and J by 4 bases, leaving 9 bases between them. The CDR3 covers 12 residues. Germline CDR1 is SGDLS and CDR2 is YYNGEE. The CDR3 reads CASSKEGYGYTF. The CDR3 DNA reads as TGTGCCAGCAGTAAGGAGGGCTATGGCTACACCTTC.

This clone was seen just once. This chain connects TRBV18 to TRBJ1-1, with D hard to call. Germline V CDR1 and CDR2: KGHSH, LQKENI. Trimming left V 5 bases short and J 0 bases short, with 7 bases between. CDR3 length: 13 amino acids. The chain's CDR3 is CASSSGLNTEAFF. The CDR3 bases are TGTGCCAGCTCATCAGGATTGAACACTGAAGCTTTCTTT.

CDR3 in amino acids: CASSPWGGAGANVLTF. The CDR3 nucleotides are TGTGCCAGCAGCCCATGGGGGGGGGCTGGGGCCAACGTCCTGACTTTC. This sequence joins TRBV7-9 and TRBJ2-6, with TRBD2 matching 7 bases. The CDR3 runs 16 residues. Unmatched junction bases numbered 6, after V lost 5 bases and J lost 2 bases. In germline, CDR1 is SEHNR, CDR2 FQNEAQ (reference sequence).

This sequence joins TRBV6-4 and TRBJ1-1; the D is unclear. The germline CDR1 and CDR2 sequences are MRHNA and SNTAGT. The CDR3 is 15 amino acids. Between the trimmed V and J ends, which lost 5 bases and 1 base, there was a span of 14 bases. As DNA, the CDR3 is TGTGCCAGCAGTAGAGGCCTCGGCGGGAACACTGAAGCTTTCTTT. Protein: CASSRGLGGNTEAFF.

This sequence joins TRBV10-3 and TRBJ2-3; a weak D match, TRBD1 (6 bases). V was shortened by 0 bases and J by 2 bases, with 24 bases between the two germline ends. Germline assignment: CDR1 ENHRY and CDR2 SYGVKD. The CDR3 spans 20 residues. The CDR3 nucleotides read TGTGCCATCAGTGAGTCGCACAGGGTTTCGTTTCCCACCTACACAGATACGCAGTATTTT. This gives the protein CAISESHRVSFPTYTDTQYF.

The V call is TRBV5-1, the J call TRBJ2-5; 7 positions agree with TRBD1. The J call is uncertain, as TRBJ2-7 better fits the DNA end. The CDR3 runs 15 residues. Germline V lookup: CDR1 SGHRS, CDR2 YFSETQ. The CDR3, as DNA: TGCGCCAGCAGCTCGAATCCGGGACAGAACCACGAGCAGTACTTC. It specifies CASSSNPGQNHEQYF.

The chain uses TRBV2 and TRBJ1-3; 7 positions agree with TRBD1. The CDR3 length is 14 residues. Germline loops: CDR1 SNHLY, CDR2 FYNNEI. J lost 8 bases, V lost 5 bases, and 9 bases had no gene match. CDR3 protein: CASSINRGGDTIYF. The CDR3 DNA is TGTGCCAGCAGTATAAACAGGGGAGGAGACACCATATATTTT.

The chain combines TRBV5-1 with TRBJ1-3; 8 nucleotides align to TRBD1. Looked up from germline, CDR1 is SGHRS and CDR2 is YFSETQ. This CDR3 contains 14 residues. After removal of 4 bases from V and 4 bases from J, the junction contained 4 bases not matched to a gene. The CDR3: CASSRDRSGNTIYF. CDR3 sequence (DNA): TGCGCCAGCAGCCGGGACAGGTCGGGAAACACCATATATTTT. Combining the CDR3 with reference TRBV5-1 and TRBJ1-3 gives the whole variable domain KAGVTQTPRYLIKTRGQQVTLSCSPISGHRSVSWYQQTPGQGLQFLFEYFSETQRNKGNFPGRFSGRQFSNSRSEMNVSTLELGDSALYLCASSRDRSGNTIYFGEGSWLTVV.

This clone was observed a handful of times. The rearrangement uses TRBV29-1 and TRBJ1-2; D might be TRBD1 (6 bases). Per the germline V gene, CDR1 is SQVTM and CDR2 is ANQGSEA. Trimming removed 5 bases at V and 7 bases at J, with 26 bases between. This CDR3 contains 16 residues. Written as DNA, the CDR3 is TGCAGCGTTCTCGGACCACTTAGGGACAAGCCCGGTGGCTACACCTTC. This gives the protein CSVLGPLRDKPGGYTF.

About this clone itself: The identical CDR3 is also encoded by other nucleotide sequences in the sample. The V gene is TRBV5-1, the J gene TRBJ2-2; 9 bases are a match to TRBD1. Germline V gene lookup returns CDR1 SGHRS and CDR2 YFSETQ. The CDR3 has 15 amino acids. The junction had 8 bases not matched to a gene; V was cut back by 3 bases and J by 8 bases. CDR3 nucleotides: TGCGCCAGCAGCTCGACAGGGGGACGCTCTGGGGAGCTGTTTTTT. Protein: CASSSTGGRSGELFF.

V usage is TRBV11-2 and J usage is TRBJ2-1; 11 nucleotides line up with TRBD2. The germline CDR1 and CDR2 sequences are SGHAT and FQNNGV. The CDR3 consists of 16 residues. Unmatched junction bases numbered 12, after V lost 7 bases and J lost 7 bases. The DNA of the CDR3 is TGTGCCAGCATCCTCGGTTGGGCTAGCGGGAGGAATGAGCAGTTCTTC. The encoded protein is CASILGWASGRNEQFF.

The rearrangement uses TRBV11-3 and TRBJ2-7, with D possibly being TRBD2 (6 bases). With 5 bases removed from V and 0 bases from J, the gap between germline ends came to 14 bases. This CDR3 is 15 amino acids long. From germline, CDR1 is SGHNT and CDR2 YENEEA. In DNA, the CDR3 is TGTGCCAGCAGCGCGGGGTTGAGGAGCTCCTACGAGCAGTACTTC. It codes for CASSAGLRSSYEQYF.

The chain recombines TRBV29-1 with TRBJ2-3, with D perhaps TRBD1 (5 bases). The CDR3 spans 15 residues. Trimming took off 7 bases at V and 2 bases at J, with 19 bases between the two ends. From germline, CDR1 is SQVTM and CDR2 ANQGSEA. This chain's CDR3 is CSAPEWGRDTDTQYF. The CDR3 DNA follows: TGCAGCGCCCCCGAGTGGGGCAGGGACACAGATACGCAGTATTTT.

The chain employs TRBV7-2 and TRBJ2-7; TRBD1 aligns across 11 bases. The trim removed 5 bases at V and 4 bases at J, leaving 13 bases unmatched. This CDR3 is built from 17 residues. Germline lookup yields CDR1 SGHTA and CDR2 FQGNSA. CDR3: CASSPGQGAGLRYEQYF. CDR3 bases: TGTGCCAGCAGCCCCGGACAGGGGGCCGGATTGCGTTACGAGCAGTACTTC.

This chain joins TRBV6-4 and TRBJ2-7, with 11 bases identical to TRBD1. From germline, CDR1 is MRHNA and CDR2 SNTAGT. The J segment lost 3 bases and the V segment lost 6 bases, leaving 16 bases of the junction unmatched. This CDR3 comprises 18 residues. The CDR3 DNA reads TGTGCCAGCAGCCCCCGGACAGGGGGCACTGAAATCAACTACGAGCAGTACTTC. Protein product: CASSPRTGGTEINYEQYF.

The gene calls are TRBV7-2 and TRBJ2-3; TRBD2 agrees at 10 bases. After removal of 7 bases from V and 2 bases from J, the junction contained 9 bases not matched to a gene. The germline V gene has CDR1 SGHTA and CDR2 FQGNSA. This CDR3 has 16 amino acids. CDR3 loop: CASNRASGSLTDTQYF. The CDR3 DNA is TGTGCCAGCAATCGAGCTAGCGGGAGTCTCACAGATACGCAGTATTTT.

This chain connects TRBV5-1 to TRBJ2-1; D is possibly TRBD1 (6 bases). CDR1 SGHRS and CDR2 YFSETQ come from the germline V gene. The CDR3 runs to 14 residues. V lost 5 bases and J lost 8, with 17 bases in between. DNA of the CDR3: TGCGCCAGCAGACTCGGACAGTACAGGGATGAGCAGTTCTTC. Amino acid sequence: CASRLGQYRDEQFF.